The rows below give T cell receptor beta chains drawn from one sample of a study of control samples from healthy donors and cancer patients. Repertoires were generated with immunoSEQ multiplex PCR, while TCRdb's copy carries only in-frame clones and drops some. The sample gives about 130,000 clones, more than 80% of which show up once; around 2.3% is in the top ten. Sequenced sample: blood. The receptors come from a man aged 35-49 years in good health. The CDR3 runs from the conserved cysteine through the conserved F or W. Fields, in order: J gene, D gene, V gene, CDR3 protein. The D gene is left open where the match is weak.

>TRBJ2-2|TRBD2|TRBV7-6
CASSEAGLAGTGELFF
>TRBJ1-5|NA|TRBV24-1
CATSDRGVPQPQHF
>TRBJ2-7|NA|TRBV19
CASSITYGSYEQYF
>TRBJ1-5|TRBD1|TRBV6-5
CASSSNLGDRRHF
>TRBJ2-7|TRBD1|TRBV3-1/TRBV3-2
CASSQDLRTGAYEQYF
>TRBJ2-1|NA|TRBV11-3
CASSTRSGLIYNEQFF
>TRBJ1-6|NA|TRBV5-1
CASSLVGHRSSYNSPLHF
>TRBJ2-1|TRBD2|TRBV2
CASRVLAGGDWYNEQFF
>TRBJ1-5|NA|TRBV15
CATSRVLNQPQHF
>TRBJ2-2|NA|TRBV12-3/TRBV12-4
CASSLVETGELFF
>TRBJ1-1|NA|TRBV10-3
CAIAGHYSTEAFF
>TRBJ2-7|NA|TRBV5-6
CASSLDRDYEQYF
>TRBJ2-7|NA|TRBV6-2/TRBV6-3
CASSFRVGGGVRSYEQYF
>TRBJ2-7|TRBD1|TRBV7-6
CASSQRLSGTGAFDEQYF
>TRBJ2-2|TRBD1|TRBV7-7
CASSQTGELDGELFF
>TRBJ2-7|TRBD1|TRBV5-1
CASSQGQLYEQYF
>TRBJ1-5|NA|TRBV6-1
CASSELGYSNQPQHF
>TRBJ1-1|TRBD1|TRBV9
CASSGRGREAFF
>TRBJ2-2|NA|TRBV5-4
CASSLLRGGVNTGELFF
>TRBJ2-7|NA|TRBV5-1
CASSSLSSARQSSSYEQYF
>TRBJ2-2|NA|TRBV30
CACIQSPNTGELFF
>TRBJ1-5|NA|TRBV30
CAWSPGESQPQHF
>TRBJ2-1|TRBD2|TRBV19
CASSVSGGNVGNEQFF
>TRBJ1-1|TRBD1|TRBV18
CASSLRTGESEAFF
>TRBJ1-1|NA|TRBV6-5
CASSYSGSSNTEAFF
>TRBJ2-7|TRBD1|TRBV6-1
CASSEVSRDRSSYEQYF
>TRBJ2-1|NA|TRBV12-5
CASGYGNEQFF
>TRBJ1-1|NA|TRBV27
CASSLSSGTGNTEAFF
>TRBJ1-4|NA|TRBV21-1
CASSSHREELFF
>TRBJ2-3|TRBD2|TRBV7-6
CASSPGGRLAGAISMADTQYF
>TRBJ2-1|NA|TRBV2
CASSDGPIDYNEQFF
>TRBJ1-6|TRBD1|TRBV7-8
CASSFLSVGTGNSPLHF
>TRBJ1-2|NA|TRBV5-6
CASSLAFTAGYGYTF
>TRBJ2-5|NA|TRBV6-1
CASSEAPRGMETQYF
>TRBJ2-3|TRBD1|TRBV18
CASSRRTGGRTDTQYF
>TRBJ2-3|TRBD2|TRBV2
CASRLGSSGGSGTQYF
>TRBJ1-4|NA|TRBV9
CASSADRSATNEKLFF
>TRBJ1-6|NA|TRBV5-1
CASSSGGSYNSPLHF
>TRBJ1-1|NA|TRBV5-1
CASSLEGNTEAFF
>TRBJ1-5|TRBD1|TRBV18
CASSPGTGGNQPQHF
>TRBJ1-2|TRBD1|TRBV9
CASSVVSGGQASYGYTF
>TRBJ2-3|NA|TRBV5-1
CASSLAGRSTDTQYF